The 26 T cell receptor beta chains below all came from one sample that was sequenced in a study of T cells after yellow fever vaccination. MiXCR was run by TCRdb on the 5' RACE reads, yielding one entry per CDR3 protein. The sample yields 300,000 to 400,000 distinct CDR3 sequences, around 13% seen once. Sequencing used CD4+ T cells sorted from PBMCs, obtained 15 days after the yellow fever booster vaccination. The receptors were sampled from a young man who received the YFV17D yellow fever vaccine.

The CDR3, as DNA: TGCAGCGTTGAAGGGGTGACGGCTGAAGCTTTCTTT. Translating it yields CSVEGVTAEAFF. The chain couples TRBV29-1 to TRBJ1-1, with D uncertain. The CDR3 is 12 residues long. V lost 1 base and J 6 bases, leaving 9 bases between the germline ends. Per the germline V gene, CDR1 is SQVTM and CDR2 is ANQGSEA.

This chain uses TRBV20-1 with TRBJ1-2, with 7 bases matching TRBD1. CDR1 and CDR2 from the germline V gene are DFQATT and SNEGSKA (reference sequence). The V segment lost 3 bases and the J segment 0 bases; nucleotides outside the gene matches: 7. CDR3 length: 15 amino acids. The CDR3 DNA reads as TGCAGTGCTAGCAGGACAGGCTTTGCTAACTATGGCTACACCTTC. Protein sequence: CSASRTGFANYGYTF.

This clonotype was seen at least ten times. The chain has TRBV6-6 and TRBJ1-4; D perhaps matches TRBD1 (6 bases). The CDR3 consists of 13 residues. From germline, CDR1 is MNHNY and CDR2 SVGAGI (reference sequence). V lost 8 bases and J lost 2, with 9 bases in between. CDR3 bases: TGTGCCAGCGAGGACAGCACTAATGAAAAACTGTTTTTT. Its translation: CASEDSTNEKLFF.

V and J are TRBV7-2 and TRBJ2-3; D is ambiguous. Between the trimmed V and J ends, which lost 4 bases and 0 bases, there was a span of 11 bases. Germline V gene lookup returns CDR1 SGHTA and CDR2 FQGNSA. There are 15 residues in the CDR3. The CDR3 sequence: CASSSGPTSTDTQYF. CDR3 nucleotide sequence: TGTGCCAGCAGCTCCGGGCCTACTAGCACAGATACGCAGTATTTT.

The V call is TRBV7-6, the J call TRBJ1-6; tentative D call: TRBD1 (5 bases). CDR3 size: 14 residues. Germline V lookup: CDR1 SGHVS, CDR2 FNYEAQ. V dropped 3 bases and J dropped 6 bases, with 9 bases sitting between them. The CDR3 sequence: CASSFGAANSPLHF. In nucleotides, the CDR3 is TGTGCCAGCAGCTTCGGGGCAGCTAATTCACCCCTCCACTTT.

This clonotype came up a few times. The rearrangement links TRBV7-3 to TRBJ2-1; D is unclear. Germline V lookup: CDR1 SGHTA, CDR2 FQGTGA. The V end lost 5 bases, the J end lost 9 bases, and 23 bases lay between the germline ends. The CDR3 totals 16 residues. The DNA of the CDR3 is TGTGCCAGCAGCACCTCGGCCAGGTCGGCGGTGGGTGAGCAGTTCTTC. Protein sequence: CASSTSARSAVGEQFF.

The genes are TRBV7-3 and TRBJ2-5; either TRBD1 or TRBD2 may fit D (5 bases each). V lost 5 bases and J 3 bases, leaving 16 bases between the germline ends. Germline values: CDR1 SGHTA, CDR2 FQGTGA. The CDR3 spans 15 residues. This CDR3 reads CASSRGRGREETQYF. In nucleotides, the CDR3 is TGTGCCAGCAGCCGGGGACGGGGTCGTGAAGAGACCCAGTACTTC.

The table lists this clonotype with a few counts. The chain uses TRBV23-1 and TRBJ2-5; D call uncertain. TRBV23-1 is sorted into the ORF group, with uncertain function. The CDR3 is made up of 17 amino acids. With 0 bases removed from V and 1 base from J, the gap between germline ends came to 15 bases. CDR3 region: CASSQSLAGTFQETQYF. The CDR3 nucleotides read TGCGCCAGCAGTCAATCGCTCGCAGGAACCTTCCAAGAGACCCAGTACTTC.

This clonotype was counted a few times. The CDR3 coding sequence is TGCGCCAGCAGCCAAGATCAGACTCTCGGGGAGCAGTTCTTC. This codes for CASSQDQTLGEQFF. The J gene is TRBJ2-1, the V gene TRBV4-1; D remains ambiguous. The V gene's germline CDR1 is MGHRA and CDR2 YSYEKL. The CDR3 length is 14 residues. V lost 0 bases to trimming and J lost 10 bases, with 13 bases between them.

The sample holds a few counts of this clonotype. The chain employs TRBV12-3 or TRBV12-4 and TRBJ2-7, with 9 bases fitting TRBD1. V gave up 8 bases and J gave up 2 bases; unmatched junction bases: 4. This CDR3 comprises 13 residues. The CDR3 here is CASGRQGAYEQYF. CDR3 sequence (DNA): TGTGCCAGCGGGAGACAGGGGGCCTACGAGCAGTACTTC.

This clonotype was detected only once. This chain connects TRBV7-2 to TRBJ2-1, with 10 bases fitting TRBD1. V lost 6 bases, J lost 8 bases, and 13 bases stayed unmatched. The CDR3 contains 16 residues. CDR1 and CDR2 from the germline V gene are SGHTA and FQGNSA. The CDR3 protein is CASSSSGQGFYDEQFF. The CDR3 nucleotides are TGTGCCAGCAGTTCCTCGGGACAGGGGTTTTACGATGAGCAGTTCTTC. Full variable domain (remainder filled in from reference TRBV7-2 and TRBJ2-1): GAGVSQSPSNKVTEKGKDVELRCDPISGHTALYWYRQSLGQGLEFLIYFQGNSAPDKSGLPSDRFSAERTGGSVSTLTIQRTQQEDSAVYLCASSSSGQGFYDEQFFGPGTRLTVL.

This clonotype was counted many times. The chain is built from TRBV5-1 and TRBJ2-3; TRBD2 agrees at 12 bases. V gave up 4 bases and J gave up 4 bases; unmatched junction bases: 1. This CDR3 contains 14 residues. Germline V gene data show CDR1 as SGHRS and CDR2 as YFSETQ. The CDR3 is CASSRLAGADTQYF. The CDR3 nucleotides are TGCGCCAGCAGCCGACTAGCGGGGGCAGATACGCAGTATTTT. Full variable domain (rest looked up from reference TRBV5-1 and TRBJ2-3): KAGVTQTPRYLIKTRGQQVTLSCSPISGHRSVSWYQQTPGQGLQFLFEYFSETQRNKGNFPGRFSGRQFSNSRSEMNVSTLELGDSALYLCASSRLAGADTQYFGPGTRLTVL.

In nucleotides, the CDR3 is TGTGCCAGCAGTCGGACGGCTGGAAACACCATATATTTT. Translation: CASSRTAGNTIYF. The rearrangement links TRBV5-6 to TRBJ1-3; D is undetermined. V lost 5 bases, J lost 2 bases, and 8 bases lay in between. Per germline, CDR1 SGHDT and CDR2 YYEEEE. The CDR3 spans 13 residues.

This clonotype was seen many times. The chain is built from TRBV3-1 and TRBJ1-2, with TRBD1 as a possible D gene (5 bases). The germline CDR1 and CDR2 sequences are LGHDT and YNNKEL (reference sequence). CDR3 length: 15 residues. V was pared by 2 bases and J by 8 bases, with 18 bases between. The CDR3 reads CASSQSIQGIYGYTF. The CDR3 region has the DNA TGTGCCAGCAGCCAAAGTATCCAGGGTATCTACGGCTACACCTTC.

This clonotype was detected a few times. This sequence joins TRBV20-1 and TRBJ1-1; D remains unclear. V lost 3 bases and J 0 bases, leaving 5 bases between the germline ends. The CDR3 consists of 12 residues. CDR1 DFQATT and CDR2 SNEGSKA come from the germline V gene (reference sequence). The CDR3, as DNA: TGCAGTGCTAGTCCGTTGAACACTGAAGCTTTCTTT. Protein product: CSASPLNTEAFF.

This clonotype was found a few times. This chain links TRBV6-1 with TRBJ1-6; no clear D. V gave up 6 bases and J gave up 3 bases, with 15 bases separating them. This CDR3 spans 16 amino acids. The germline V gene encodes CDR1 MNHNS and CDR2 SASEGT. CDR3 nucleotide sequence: TGTGCCAGCAGGGCTTCCGAGGGAATCTATAATTCACCCCTCCACTTT. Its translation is CASRASEGIYNSPLHF.

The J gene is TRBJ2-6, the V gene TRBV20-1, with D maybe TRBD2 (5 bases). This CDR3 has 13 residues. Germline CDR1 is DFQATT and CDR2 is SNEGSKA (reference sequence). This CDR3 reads CSGLISGANVLTF. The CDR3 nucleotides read TGCAGCGGACTGATCTCTGGGGCCAACGTCCTGACTTTC.

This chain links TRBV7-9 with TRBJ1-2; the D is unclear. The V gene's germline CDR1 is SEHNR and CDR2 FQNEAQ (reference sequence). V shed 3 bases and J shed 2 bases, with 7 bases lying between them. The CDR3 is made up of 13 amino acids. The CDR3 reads CASSFGENYGYTF. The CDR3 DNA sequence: TGTGCCAGCAGCTTCGGGGAGAACTATGGCTACACCTTC.

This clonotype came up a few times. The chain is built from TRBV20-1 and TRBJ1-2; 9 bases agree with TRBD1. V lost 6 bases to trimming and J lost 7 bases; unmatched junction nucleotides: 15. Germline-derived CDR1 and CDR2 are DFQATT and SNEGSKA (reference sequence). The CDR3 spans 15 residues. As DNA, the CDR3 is TGCAGTGCCGGAGTAAATGACAGGGGGGTAGGTGGCTACACCTTC. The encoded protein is CSAGVNDRGVGGYTF.

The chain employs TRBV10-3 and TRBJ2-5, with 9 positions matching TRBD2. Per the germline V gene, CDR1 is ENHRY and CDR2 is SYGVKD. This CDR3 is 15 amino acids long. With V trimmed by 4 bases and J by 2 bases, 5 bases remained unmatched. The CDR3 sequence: CAISGSGGTQETQYF. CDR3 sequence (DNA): TGTGCCATCAGTGGAAGCGGGGGGACACAAGAGACCCAGTACTTC.

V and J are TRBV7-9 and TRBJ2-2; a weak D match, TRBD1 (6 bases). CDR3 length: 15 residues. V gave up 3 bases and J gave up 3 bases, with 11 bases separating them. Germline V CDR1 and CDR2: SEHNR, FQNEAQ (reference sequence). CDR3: CASSLATGHTGELFF. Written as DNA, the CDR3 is TGTGCCAGCAGCTTGGCAACAGGGCACACCGGGGAGCTGTTTTTT.

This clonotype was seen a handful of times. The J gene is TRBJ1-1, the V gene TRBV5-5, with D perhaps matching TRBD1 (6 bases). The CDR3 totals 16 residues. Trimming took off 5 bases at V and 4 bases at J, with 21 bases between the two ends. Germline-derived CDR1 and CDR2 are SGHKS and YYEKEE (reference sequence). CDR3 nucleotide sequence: TGTGCCAGCAGTCGGGACACCCCTTTGGCTGGCACTGAAGCTTTCTTT. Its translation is CASSRDTPLAGTEAFF.

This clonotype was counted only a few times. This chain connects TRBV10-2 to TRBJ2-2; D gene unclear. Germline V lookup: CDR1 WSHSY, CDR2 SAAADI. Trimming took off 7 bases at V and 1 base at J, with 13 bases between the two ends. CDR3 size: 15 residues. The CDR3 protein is CASNEIRGNTGELFF. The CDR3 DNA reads TGCGCCAGCAATGAAATTCGCGGGAACACCGGGGAGCTGTTTTTT.

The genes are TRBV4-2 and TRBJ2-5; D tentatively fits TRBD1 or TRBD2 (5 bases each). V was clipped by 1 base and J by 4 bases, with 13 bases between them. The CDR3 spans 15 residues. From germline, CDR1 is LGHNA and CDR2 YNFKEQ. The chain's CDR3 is CASSQGKTTGETQYF. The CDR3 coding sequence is TGTGCCAGCAGCCAAGGCAAGACTACAGGAGAGACCCAGTACTTC.

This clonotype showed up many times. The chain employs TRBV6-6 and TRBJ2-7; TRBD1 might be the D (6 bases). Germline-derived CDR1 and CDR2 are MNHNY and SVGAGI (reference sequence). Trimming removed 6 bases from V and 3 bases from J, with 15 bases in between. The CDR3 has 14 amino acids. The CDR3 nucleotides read TGTGCCAGCAGGCGCGGACAGAGCTACTACGAGCAGTACTTC. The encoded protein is CASRRGQSYYEQYF.

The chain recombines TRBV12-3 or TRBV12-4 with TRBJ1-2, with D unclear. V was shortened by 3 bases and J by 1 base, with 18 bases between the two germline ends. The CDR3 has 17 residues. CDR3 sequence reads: CASSFRVSLMFNYGYTF. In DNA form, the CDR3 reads TGTGCCAGCAGTTTTAGGGTCTCCCTAATGTTTAACTATGGCTACACCTTC.